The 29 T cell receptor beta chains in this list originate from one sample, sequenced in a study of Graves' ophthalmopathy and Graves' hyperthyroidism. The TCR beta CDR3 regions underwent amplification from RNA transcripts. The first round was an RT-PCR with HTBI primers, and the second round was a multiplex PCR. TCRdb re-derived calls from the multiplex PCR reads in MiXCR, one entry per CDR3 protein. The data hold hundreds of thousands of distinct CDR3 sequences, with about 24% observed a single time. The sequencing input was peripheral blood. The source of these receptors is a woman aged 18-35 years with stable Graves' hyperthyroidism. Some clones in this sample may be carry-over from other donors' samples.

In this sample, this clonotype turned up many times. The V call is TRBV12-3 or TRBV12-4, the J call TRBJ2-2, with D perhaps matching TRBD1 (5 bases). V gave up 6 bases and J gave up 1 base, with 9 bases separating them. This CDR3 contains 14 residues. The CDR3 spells CASRPGQNTGELFF. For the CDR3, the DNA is TGTGCCAGCAGGCCTGGACAGAACACCGGGGAGCTGTTTTTT.

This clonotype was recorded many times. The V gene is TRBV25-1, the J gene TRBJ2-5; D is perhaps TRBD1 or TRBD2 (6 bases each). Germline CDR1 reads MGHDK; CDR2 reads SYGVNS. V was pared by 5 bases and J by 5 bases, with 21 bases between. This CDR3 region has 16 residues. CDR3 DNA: TGTGCCAGCAGTTCCTCTATAGGGGGGCGCGTGGAGACCCAGTACTTC. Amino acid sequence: CASSSSIGGRVETQYF.

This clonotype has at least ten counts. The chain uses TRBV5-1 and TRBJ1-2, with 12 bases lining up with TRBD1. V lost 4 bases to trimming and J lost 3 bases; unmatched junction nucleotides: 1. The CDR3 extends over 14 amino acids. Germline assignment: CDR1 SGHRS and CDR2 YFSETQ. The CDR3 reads CASSGTGGDYGYTF. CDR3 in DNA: TGCGCCAGCAGCGGGACAGGGGGCGACTATGGCTACACCTTC.

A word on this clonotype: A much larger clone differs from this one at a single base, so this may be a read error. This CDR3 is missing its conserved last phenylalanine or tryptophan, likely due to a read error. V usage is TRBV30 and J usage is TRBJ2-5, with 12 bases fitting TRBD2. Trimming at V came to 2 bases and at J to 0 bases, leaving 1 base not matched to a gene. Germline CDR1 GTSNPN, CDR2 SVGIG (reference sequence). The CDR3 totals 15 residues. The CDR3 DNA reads TGTGCCTGGAGTTGGACTAGCGGGAACCAAGAGACCCAGTACCTC. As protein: CAWSWTSGNQETQYL.

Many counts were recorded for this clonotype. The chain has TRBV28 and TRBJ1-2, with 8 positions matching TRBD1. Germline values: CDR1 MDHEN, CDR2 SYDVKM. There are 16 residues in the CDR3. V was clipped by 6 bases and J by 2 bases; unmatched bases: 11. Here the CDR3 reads CASRTTRTGRNYGYTF. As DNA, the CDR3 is TGTGCCAGCAGAACAACCCGGACAGGGAGGAACTATGGCTACACCTTC.

CDR3 in amino acids: CASSPGLNAGNTIYF. The CDR3 DNA is TGTGCCAGCAGCCCGGGACTCAACGCTGGAAACACCATATATTTT. The gene calls are TRBV12-3 or TRBV12-4 and TRBJ1-3; D is possibly TRBD1 (5 bases). This CDR3 contains 15 residues. The V end was cut by 6 bases, the J end by 2 bases, with 14 bases between.

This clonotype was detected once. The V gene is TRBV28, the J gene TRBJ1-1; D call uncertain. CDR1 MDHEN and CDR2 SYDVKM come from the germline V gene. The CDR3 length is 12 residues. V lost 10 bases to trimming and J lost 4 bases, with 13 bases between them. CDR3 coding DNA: TGTGCCACCCGGTGGGGTAGCACTGAAGCTTTCTTT. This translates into CATRWGSTEAFF.

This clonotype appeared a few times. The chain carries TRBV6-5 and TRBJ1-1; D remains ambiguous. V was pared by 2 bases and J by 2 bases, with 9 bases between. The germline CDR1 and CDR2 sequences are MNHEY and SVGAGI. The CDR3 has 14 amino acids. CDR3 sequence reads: CASSYLSPNTEAFF. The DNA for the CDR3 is TGTGCCAGCAGTTACCTCTCCCCCAACACTGAAGCTTTCTTT.

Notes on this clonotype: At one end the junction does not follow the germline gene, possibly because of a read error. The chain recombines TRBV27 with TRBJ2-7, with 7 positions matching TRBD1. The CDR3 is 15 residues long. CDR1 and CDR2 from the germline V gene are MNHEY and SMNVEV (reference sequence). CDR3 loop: CASSLMGQSPYEQHF. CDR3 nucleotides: TGTGCCAGCAGTTTAATGGGACAGAGCCCCTACGAGCAGCACTTC.

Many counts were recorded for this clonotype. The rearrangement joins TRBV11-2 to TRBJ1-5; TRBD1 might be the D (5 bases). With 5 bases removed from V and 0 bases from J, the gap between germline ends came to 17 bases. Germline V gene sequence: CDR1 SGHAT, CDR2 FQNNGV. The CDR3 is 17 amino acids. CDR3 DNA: TGTGCCAGCAGCGCTGCGGGACGTCCCCATAGCAATCAGCCCCAGCATTTT. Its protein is CASSAAGRPHSNQPQHF.

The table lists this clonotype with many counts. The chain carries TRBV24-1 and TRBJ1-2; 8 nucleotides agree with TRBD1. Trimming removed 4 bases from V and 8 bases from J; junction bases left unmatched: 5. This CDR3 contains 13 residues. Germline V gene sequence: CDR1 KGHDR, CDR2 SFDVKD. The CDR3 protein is CATSEWTGRGYTF. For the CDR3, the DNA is TGTGCCACCAGTGAGTGGACAGGGCGCGGCTACACCTTC.

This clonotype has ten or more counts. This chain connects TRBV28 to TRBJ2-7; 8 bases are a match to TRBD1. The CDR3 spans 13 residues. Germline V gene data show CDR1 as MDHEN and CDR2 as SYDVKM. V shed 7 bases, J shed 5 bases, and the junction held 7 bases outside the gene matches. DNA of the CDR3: TGTGCCAGCACCCTCGACAGGGGTGACGAGCAGTACTTC. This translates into CASTLDRGDEQYF.

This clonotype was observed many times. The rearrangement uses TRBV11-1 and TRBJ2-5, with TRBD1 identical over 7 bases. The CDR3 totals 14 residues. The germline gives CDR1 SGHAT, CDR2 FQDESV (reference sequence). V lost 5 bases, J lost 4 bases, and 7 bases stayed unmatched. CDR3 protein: CASSGNRGGETQYF. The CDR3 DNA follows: TGTGCCAGCAGCGGGAACAGGGGTGGAGAGACCCAGTACTTC.

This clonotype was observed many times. CDR3 amino acids: CASSSGVNYGYTF. As DNA, the CDR3 is TGTGCCAGCAGTTCAGGGGTTAACTATGGCTACACCTTC. This rearrangement joins TRBV6-5 to TRBJ1-2, with TRBD1 as a possible D gene (6 bases). CDR1 and CDR2 from the germline V gene are MNHEY and SVGAGI. The CDR3 totals 13 residues. The V gene lost 4 bases and the J gene lost 1 base, with 7 bases spanning the gap.

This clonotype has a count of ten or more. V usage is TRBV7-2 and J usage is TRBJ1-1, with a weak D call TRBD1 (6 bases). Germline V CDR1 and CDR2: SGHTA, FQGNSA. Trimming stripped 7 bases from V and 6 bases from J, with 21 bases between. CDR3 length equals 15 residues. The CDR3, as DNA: TGTGCCAGCATGGGAGGTTGGAGGGGGGGAGCTGAAGCTTTCTTT. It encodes CASMGGWRGGAEAFF.

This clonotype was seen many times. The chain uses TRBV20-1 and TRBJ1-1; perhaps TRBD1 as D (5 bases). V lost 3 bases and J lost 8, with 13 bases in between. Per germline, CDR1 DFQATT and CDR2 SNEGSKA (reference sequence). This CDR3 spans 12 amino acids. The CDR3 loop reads CSASLGLREAFF. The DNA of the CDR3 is TGCAGTGCTAGTTTGGGACTTAGGGAAGCTTTCTTT.

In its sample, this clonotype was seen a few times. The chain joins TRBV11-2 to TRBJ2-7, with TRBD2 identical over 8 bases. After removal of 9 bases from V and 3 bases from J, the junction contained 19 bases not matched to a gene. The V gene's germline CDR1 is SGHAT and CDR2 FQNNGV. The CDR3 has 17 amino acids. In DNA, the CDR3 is TGTGCCAGTCGAAAGCGGGGGCAGGGACATGCAGGCTACGAGCAGTACTTC. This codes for CASRKRGQGHAGYEQYF. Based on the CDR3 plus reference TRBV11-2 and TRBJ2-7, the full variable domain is EAGVAQSPRYKIIEKRQSVAFWCNPISGHATLYWYQQILGQGPKLLIQFQNNGVVDDSQLPKDRFSAERLKGVDSTLKIQPAKLEDSAVYLCASRKRGQGHAGYEQYFGPGTRLTVT.

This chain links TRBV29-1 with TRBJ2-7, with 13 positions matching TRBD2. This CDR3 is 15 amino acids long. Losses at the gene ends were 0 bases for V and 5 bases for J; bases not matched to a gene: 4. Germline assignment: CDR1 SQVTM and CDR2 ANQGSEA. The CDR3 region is CSVEDNGLAGDEQYF. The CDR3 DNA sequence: TGCAGCGTTGAAGATAACGGACTAGCGGGAGACGAGCAGTACTTC.

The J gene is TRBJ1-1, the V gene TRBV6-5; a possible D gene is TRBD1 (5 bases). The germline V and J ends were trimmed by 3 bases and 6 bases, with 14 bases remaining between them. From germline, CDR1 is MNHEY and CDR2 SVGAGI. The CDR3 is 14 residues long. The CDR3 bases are TGTGCCAGCAGTTATGGGGCGGGACGGGCTGAAGCTTTCTTT. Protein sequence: CASSYGAGRAEAFF.

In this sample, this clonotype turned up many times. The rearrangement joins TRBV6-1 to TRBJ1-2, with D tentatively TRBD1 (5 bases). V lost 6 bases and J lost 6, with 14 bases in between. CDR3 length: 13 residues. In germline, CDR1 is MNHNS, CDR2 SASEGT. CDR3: CASSSTLGDGYTF. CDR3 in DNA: TGTGCCAGCAGCTCCACCTTAGGGGATGGCTACACCTTC.

The CDR3 DNA is TGTGCCGTCTTATCAAGGGGATCGGAGGCTGAAGCTTTCTTT. This translates into CAVLSRGSEAEAFF. This rearrangement joins TRBV6-2 or TRBV6-3 to TRBJ1-1; D may be TRBD1 (5 bases). The CDR3 is 14 amino acids. The germline V gene has CDR1 MNHEY and CDR2 SVGEGT. The V end lost 11 bases, the J end lost 6 bases, and 22 bases lay between the germline ends.

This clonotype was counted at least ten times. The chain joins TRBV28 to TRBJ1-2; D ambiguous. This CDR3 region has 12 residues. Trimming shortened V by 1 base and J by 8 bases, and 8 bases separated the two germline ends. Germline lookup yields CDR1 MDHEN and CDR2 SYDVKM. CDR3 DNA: TGTGCCAGCAGTTTATCCCGGCCCGGCTACACCTTC. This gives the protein CASSLSRPGYTF.

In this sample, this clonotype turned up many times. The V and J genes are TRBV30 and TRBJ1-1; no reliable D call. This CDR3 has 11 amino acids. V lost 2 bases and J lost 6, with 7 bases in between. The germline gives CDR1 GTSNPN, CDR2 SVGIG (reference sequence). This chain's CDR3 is CAWSNGAEAFF. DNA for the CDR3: TGTGCCTGGAGTAACGGCGCTGAAGCTTTCTTT.

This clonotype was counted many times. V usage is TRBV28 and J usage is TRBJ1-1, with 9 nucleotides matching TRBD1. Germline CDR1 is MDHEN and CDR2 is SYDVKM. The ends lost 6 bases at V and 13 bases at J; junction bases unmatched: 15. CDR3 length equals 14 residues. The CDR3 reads CASSSNRGLWWGFF. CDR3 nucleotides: TGTGCCAGCAGCTCCAACAGGGGGCTTTGGTGGGGTTTCTTT. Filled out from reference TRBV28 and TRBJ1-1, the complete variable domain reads DVKVTQSSRYLVKRTGEKVFLECVQDMDHENMFWYRQDPGLGLRLIYFSYDVKMKEKGDIPEGYSVSREKKERFSLILESASTNQTSMYLCASSSNRGLWWGFFGQGTRLTVV.

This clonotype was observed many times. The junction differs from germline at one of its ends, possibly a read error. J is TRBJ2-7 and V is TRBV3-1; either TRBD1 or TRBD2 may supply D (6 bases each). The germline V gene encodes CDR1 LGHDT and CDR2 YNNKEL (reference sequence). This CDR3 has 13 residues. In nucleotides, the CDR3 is TGTGCCAGCAGGCAAGGAGGGGGTGCCGAGCAGTACTTC. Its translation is CASRQGGGAEQYF.

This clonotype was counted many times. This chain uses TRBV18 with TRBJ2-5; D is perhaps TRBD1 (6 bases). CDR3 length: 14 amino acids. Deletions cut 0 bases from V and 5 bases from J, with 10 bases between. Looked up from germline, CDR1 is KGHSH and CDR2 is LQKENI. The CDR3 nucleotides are TGTGCCAGCTCACCACCGGGACAAATTGAGACCCAGTACTTC. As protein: CASSPPGQIETQYF.

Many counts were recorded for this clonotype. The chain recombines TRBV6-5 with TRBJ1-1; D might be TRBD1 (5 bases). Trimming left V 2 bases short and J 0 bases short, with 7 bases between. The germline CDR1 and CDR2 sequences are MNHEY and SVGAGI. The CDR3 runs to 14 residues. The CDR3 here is CASSYQGMNTEAFF. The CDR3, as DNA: TGTGCCAGCAGTTACCAGGGAATGAACACTGAAGCTTTCTTT.

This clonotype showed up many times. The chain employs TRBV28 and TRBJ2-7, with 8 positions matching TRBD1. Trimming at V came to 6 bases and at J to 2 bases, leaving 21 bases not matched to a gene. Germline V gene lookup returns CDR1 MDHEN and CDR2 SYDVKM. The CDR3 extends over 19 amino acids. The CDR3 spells CASSSRLTRGRLVPYEQYF. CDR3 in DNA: TGTGCCAGCAGCTCTCGGCTTACCAGGGGGCGCTTAGTCCCCTACGAGCAGTACTTC.

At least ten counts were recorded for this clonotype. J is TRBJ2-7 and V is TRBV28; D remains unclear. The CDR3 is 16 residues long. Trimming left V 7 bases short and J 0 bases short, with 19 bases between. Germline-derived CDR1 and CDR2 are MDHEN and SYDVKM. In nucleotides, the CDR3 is TGTGCCAGCACCCCCGCTCCAGGACGTCGCTCCTACGAGCAGTACTTC. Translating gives CASTPAPGRRSYEQYF.